This entry concerns a single T cell receptor (beta chain). This specimen belongs to a study of blood T cell repertoires in COVID-19. The CDR3 consists of 14 residues. Germline loops: CDR1 MGHRA, CDR2 YSYEKL. The ends were cut back, 1 base at V and 3 bases at J, with 9 bases in the middle. Original methodology: Estimation of nucleated cell counts relied on the amplification of reference gene primers. Some clones are missing from TCRdb's copy, which holds only in-frame ones; the method was immunoSEQ multiplex PCR. V, J and clone size are those of that table, while D and trimming were read from the DNA. The repertoire holds about 150,000 clones, with more than 80% as singletons.

The TCR comes from a woman between 35 and 50 years old with acute or convalescent COVID-19. Sequenced input: peripheral blood. This chain joins TRBV4-1 and TRBJ1-2; D perhaps matches TRBD1 (5 bases). CDR3 nucleotides: TGCGCCAGCAGCCAAGCCACAGGTGACTATGGCTACACCTTC. Protein: CASSQATGDYGYTF.